The present TCR beta chain was sequenced within a study of cytomegalovirus exposure and HLA in healthy donors (dated by TCRdb to the late 2010s). Study-level background: In an earlier analysis of several hundred of the donors, approximately 260 Gb of sequence data and 90 million to 120 million unique TCR beta sequences from roughly 200 million T cells were reported. Approximately 300 gigabases of sequencing data and approximately 92 million unique TCR sequences made up an early release that covered several hundred HLA-typed donors. Among the roughly 400 genotyped donors, approximately 76% belonged to the genetic ancestry cluster associated with self-reported Caucasian donors. The study aimed to test whether cataloging public T cell receptors could reveal signatures of past pathogen exposure. The study used immunosequencing to profile the T cell repertoires of 666 subjects and linked those repertoires to cytomegalovirus serostatus. Along with the approximately 650-subject first cohort, a separate validation cohort of roughly 110 different subjects was used. To predict cytomegalovirus infection status, the study combined high-throughput TCR immunosequencing, statistical association of individual TCRs with disease status, and machine learning. A later analysis re-examined previously published TCR beta repertoires from roughly 720 donors and added high-resolution HLA genotyping to investigate patterns of TCR occurrence. Rather than using new phenotypic data, the later analysis identified candidate immune exposures from TCR beta sequences and from how often those sequences occurred across donors. To decide whether each TCR beta V gene segment behaved as functional or pseudogenic, an earlier analysis of some 580 of the donors relied on high-throughput TCR beta sequencing. Donor age, sex, ethnicity and CMV serostatus were compiled alongside the repertoire data. Genome-wide SNP genotypes for about 55% of the roughly 670 donors were used in a later genetic analysis, which treated that subset as a discovery cohort. Every discovery cohort repertoire had been produced on one sequencing platform. HLA typing included class I and class II loci at four-digit resolution. The number of donors typed differed by locus, with about 629-630 for A, B, C, DRB1 and DQB1, 522 for DQA1, 600 to 610 for DPA1, and under 490 for DPB1. Because of strong linkage in the cohort, four or five DR-DQ haplotypes were treated as single units for association and clustering. Among around 400 genotyped donors of the cohort, an average of about 240,000 unique TCR beta nucleotide sequences were sequenced per donor, about a sixth of them non-productive. Overall study outcomes, separate from this receptor: Several of the top co-occurrence clusters appeared to be linked to parvovirus B19, influenza, CMV and Epstein-Barr virus, according to a later analysis. A later analysis found that HLA-associated TCR beta chains were more clonally expanded and had lower generation probabilities than equally common non-associated chains. The presence/absence analyses assumed that sequencing depth was roughly uniform across donors, and that assumption may not be true. In an earlier analysis of 500 to 650 of the donors, most TCR beta V segments appeared in productive rearrangements about 90% or about 30% of the time, broadly matching IMGT annotations. Because HLA typing was missing for some donors at each locus, association tests included only the typed subset. Assigning TCR associations to individual alleles was difficult when HLA alleles, especially DR and DQ, strongly co-occurred. The authors suggested that the approach could potentially be extended to other disease states and immunological phenotypes. CMV serostatus was the only immune exposure information available for the cohort. This cohort had only TCR beta chains sequenced, and the lack of alpha or paired-chain data limited which features could be detected. Compared with the roughly 670-donor mean, donors in an Asian-associated ancestry cluster had fewer N-insertions in productive TCRs, according to a later genetic analysis. The 87-base-pair reads could not distinguish some IMGT-functional V segments, including TRBV6-2 and TRBV6-3, so those segments were excluded. V-gene and J-gene trimming of TCR beta chains was associated with a missense DCLRE1C variant in a later genetic analysis, and the association was replicated in an independent cohort. Linkage disequilibrium might explain the correlated functional status among segregating V segments, but an unknown experimental factor could not be excluded. A further reported finding was that TCR beta sequences accurately predicted the HLA-A and HLA-B alleles for most subjects in the first cohort. According to a later analysis, TCR association rates differed among HLA loci, with DRB1 alleles showing the most associated TCRs and HLA-C alleles showing the fewest. Three of the identified cytomegalovirus-associated TCR beta chains were confirmed in vitro to be specific for cytomegalovirus antigens. While some public TCRs were present in many individuals, most TCR sequences turned up only very rarely across donors. The study gave a list of about 150 TCR beta chains associated with cytomegalovirus. The classifier was reported to diagnose cytomegalovirus status with high specificity and sensitivity in both the original and validation cohorts. Because counts were too low, more than 15 rarely observed V segments, including chromosome 9 orphons, were left out of the earlier analysis of approximately 580 of the donors. The sequencing pipeline was judged likely to have produced a cluster of highly shared sequence variants as a technical artifact. A later analysis associated 15,000 to 20,000 TCR beta sequences with specific HLA alleles at a false discovery rate of 0.05. According to a later analysis, most CMV-associated TCR beta chains appeared to be HLA-restricted, and the HLA associations seemed to be driven largely by CMV exposure.

The cohort was made up of roughly 670 healthy bone marrow donors. At the time of sampling, all cohort members were nominally healthy, though unrecorded immune exposures were likely present. Of the approximately 620 cohort members, approximately 300 had a positive CMV serostatus and about 400 had a negative one, while no CMV serostatus was recorded for the donor. A peripheral blood sample was collected from each donor, and TCR beta sequencing was performed on peripheral blood mononuclear cells. The Qiagen DNeasy Blood Extraction Kit was used to extract genomic DNA from the blood cell samples. In this sample, this clone turned up once. Its antigen remains undetermined. Base qualities are missing; no much larger clone stands one base away. Trimming takes 4 bases off V and 4 bases off J; junction bases not matched to a gene: 11. For CDR1 and CDR2, the germline V gene lists SGHRS and YFSETQ. From its cysteine to its phenylalanine, the CDR3 spans 16 amino acids. The only DNA kept is the CDR3, 48 bases in frame from the first base.

Receptors were amplified or captured by the immunoSEQ multiplex PCR assay. The multiplex PCR relied on a mix of 60 forward primers for TCR Vbeta segments and 13 reverse primers for TCR Jbeta segments. A multiplex PCR assay on genomic DNA amplified the CDR3 region of rearranged TCR beta genes. The amplified TCR beta libraries were sequenced on the Illumina HiSeq System as 87-base-pair reads. On the study's bioinformatics: A later analysis counted tens of millions of unique TCR beta chains across the 650 to 700 repertoires, and roughly 10 million of these chains were shared by at least two donors. To remove PCR and sequencing errors, raw reads were error-corrected and collapsed into unique sequences using a nearest-neighbor algorithm that merged closely related sequences. To assign V, D and J gene segments, CDR3 sequences were aligned to IMGT reference sequences. Each retained sequence needed at least a six-nucleotide match to both a V gene segment and a J gene segment. A rearrangement counted as productive if the CDR3 had no stop codons and remained in frame with V and J, and every other rearrangement counted as non-productive. Following IMGT convention, CDR3 was defined as the stretch from the second conserved V-encoded cysteine up to the conserved J-encoded phenylalanine. Sequences without an unambiguous match to a single V gene segment were excluded from the earlier analysis of approximately 600 of the donors. An earlier analysis of about 600 of the donors called V segments functional above 56.7% productive rearrangements and segregating when the between-donor standard deviation exceeded 5%. A statistical classification framework was built to diagnose cytomegalovirus status from the catalog of TCR beta chain sequences. V and J gene assignment, in a later analysis, came from comparing TCR nucleotide sequences with IMGT/GENE-DB human TR gene sequences. In a later analysis, CDR3 sequences and most-parsimonious VDJ recombination scenarios were assigned using the TCRdist pipeline. In a later analysis, each TCR beta chain was defined by its CDR3 amino acid sequence together with its V-gene family, and reads lacking a unique V-gene family were excluded. To address suspected cross-contamination and a sequencing artifact, a later analysis removed 550 to 750 highly shared, low-generation-probability nucleotide sequences. In a later analysis, a clonal expansion index was calculated for each public chain from normalized within-repertoire ranks of inferred template counts. Generation probabilities in a later analysis came from a VDJ recombination model fitted to out-of-frame rearrangements, and those results were checked against IGoR. A later analysis scored TCR-TCR, TCR-HLA and TCR-CMV co-occurrence with hypergeometric tests, applying a repertoire-size bias correction to TCR pairs. A later analysis estimated false discovery rates by permuting HLA or CMV assignments 20 times. In a later analysis, co-occurring TCRs were grouped with DBSCAN, and TCRdist sequence similarity was added when clustering was performed within HLA-allele-positive subsets. Repertoires with fewer than 30,000 or more than 120,000 public chains, plus five repertoires with anomalous nucleotide sharing, were excluded from co-occurrence clustering. As stored in TCRdb, this immuneACCESS dataset retains in-frame rearrangements with V and J assigned. A fraction of the clones does not appear; measured against another copy, unresolved V genes explain less than half of the discrepancy, and the remainder lacks a known reason. That table furnishes V, J and clone size, whereas the DNA furnished D and trimming. This sample is represented by 150,000 to 200,000 clones; about 69% of them were singletons. The biggest ten clones account for 2% to 2.5% of the sample.

The receptor was derived from a human donor in good health. Source material: PBMCs. The chain couples TRBV5-1 to TRBJ1-1; 9 central bases correspond to TRBD1. The DNA is as follows: TGCGCCAGCAGCCAAAACAGGGGGCGGTCGAGCACTGAAGCTTTCTTT. Translated, it gives CASSQNRGRSSTEAFF.